This T cell receptor (beta chain) was recovered during a study of cytomegalovirus exposure and HLA in healthy donors. Study outcomes and limitations: In vitro, three CMV-associated chains proved specific for CMV antigens.

Looked up from germline, CDR1 is SNHLY and CDR2 is FYNNEI. CDR3 length: 13 amino acids. The ends were cut back, 5 bases at V and 4 bases at J, with 9 bases in the middle. On this clone itself: Its specificity is not known.

When sampled, the donors appeared nominally healthy, though they likely had unrecorded immune exposures. Primers: 60 Vbeta forward and 13 Jbeta reverse. Measured with immunoSEQ multiplex PCR; TCRdb has only the in-frame clones, and not every one. The table records 250,000 or so clones, 92% of them present only once. V and J are TRBV2 and TRBJ2-1, with TRBD1 as a possible D gene (6 bases). The sequencing sample was made of PBMCs. This sequence originates from a girl aged 2 to 9 in good health and CMV-seronegative. This CDR3 reads CASSSQGYNEQFF. The CDR3 DNA reads as TGTGCCAGCAGTTCACAGGGATACAATGAGCAGTTCTTC.